The 12 T cell receptor beta chains below come from one sample, sequenced in a study of blood T cell repertoires in COVID-19. Sequencing used immunoSEQ multiplex PCR; TCRdb keeps in-frame clones, though not all of them. The sample yields some 60,000 clones, about 80% seen once. Sequencing input: peripheral blood. These receptors all come from a man aged 25-45 years with COVID-19, enrolled during active disease.

The chain combines TRBV9 with TRBJ2-3; D is perhaps TRBD2 (5 bases). This CDR3 is built from 14 residues. V dropped 1 base and J dropped 2 bases, with 8 bases sitting between them. Germline V gene data show CDR1 as SGDLS and CDR2 as YYNGEE. The CDR3 bases are TGTGCCAGCAGCGTATCCGGGATCACAGATACGCAGTATTTT. This translates into CASSVSGITDTQYF.

The gene calls are TRBV5-1 and TRBJ2-1; TRBD2 agrees at 7 bases. Germline CDR1 and CDR2: SGHRS and YFSETQ. Unmatched junction bases numbered 11, after V lost 2 bases and J lost 0 bases. The CDR3 runs 18 residues. CDR3 nucleotide sequence: TGCGCCAGCAGCTTAACCCTACTAGCGCGAAACTCCTACAATGAGCAGTTCTTC. Encoded protein: CASSLTLLARNSYNEQFF.

This clone has just one count. This chain links TRBV27 with TRBJ2-1, with 9 bases matching TRBD2. Germline loops: CDR1 MNHEY, CDR2 SMNVEV (reference sequence). There are 16 residues in the CDR3. V trimming: 4 bases; J trimming: 0 bases; junction bases outside the gene matches: 4. The CDR3 spells CASSSRLADSYNEQFF. CDR3 nucleotides: TGTGCCAGCAGTTCACGACTAGCGGACTCCTACAATGAGCAGTTCTTC.

This chain joins TRBV28 and TRBJ2-5, with 7 bases identical to TRBD1. The CDR3 contains 15 residues. CDR1 and CDR2 from the germline V gene are MDHEN and SYDVKM. V dropped 5 bases and J dropped 5; count of bases not matched to a gene: 11. The CDR3 region is CASSPRDSGWETQYF. CDR3 in DNA: TGTGCCAGCAGTCCCCGGGACAGTGGATGGGAGACCCAGTACTTC.

The V gene is TRBV19, the J gene TRBJ2-7; a weak D match, TRBD1 (6 bases). This CDR3 contains 14 residues. V dropped 5 bases and J dropped 2 bases, with 13 bases sitting between them. The V gene's germline CDR1 is LNHDA and CDR2 SQIVND (reference sequence). The CDR3 region has the DNA TGTGCCAGTAGTGTACAGGGTTACACCTACGAGCAGTACTTC. Translated: CASSVQGYTYEQYF.

The chain carries TRBV19 and TRBJ2-7; 10 bases line up with TRBD1. The CDR3 runs 14 residues. Germline assignment: CDR1 LNHDA and CDR2 SQIVND (reference sequence). J was trimmed by 5 bases and V by 10 bases; bases with no gene match: 11. The CDR3 protein is CAITQWTGGNEQYF. DNA for the CDR3: TGTGCCATCACCCAATGGACAGGGGGTAACGAGCAGTACTTC.

This clone was seen a handful of times. The chain couples TRBV6-1 to TRBJ1-1, with D maybe TRBD1 (5 bases). Germline assignment: CDR1 MNHNS and CDR2 SASEGT. V was trimmed by 1 base and J by 3 bases, leaving 9 bases between them. This CDR3 contains 14 residues. DNA for the CDR3: TGTGCCAGCAGTGAAGTTGCAGGGCACACTGAAGCTTTCTTT. Its translation is CASSEVAGHTEAFF.

This chain links TRBV24-1 with TRBJ2-7; a possible D gene is TRBD2 (6 bases). The V end lost 2 bases, the J end lost 4 bases, and 8 bases lay between the germline ends. CDR3 length: 13 amino acids. Germline CDR1 reads KGHDR; CDR2 reads SFDVKD. DNA for the CDR3: TGTGCCACCAGTGATTCCGCGGGGTACGAGCAGTACTTC. Its protein is CATSDSAGYEQYF.

The chain joins TRBV5-1 to TRBJ2-1, with 9 positions matching TRBD1. Germline loops: CDR1 SGHRS, CDR2 YFSETQ. V lost 0 bases, J lost 8 bases, and 3 bases stayed unmatched. CDR3 length: 14 residues. CDR3 DNA: TGCGCCAGCAGCTTGGTGGGACAGGGTTATGAGCAGTTCTTC. Protein sequence: CASSLVGQGYEQFF.

In DNA, the CDR3 is TGCGCCAGCAGCCTTGGGACAGGGCTTATGGAGCAGTTCTTC. Protein: CASSLGTGLMEQFF. The rearrangement uses TRBV5-1 and TRBJ2-1, with 9 bases aligning to TRBD1. Looked up from germline, CDR1 is SGHRS and CDR2 is YFSETQ. CDR3 length: 14 amino acids. V dropped 4 bases and J dropped 10; count of bases not matched to a gene: 9. The whole variable domain, remainder taken from reference TRBV5-1 and TRBJ2-1, is KAGVTQTPRYLIKTRGQQVTLSCSPISGHRSVSWYQQTPGQGLQFLFEYFSETQRNKGNFPGRFSGRQFSNSRSEMNVSTLELGDSALYLCASSLGTGLMEQFFGPGTRLTVL.

The gene calls are TRBV19 and TRBJ1-2; 7 bases agree with TRBD1. This CDR3 is built from 12 residues. J was trimmed by 5 bases and V by 7 bases; bases with no gene match: 4. The germline V gene has CDR1 LNHDA and CDR2 SQIVND (reference sequence). CDR3 sequence: CASTRDRYGYTF. The CDR3 nucleotides are TGTGCCAGTACCCGGGACAGATATGGCTACACCTTC.

The chain combines TRBV28 with TRBJ2-5, with TRBD2 identical over 9 bases. The CDR3 is made up of 13 amino acids. V lost 3 bases, J lost 4 bases, and 0 bases stayed unmatched. Germline-derived CDR1 and CDR2 are MDHEN and SYDVKM. CDR3 bases: TGTGCCAGCAGTTTTAGCGGGAGAGAGACCCAGTACTTC. Amino acids: CASSFSGRETQYF.